The 19 T cell receptor beta chains below come from one sample, sequenced in a study of T cell responses to AZD1222 COVID-19 vaccine. Using immunoSEQ multiplex PCR, the repertoire was profiled, and TCRdb retains in-frame clones only, with some absent. The sample contains approximately 180,000 clones, 80% to 95% of which appear only once. Here the sequenced sample was peripheral blood, taken on day 0 of AZD1222 vaccination. The receptors were sampled from an adult in good health.

V is TRBV6-2 or TRBV6-3 and J is TRBJ2-7; weak D call: TRBD2 (5 bases). Trimming stripped 4 bases from V and 4 bases from J, with 17 bases between. This CDR3 comprises 15 residues. CDR1 is MNHEY and CDR2 is SVGEGT in the germline V gene. This CDR3 reads CASSSLGPRGYEQYV. The CDR3 DNA follows: TGTGCCAGCAGTTCCTTGGGCCCCCGAGGGTACGAGCAGTACGTC.

The table lists this clone with a few counts. The rearrangement joins TRBV5-1 to TRBJ2-7; D may be TRBD1 (5 bases). CDR1 and CDR2 (germline): SGHRS, YFSETQ. V was pared by 6 bases and J by 6 bases, with 13 bases between. This CDR3 has 12 amino acids. In DNA form, the CDR3 reads TGCGCCAGCAAGGAAGGGGTAAGCGAGCAGTACTTC. Its protein product is CASKEGVSEQYF.

V gene TRBV6-5 combines with J gene TRBJ1-2; perhaps TRBD1 as D (5 bases). The germline CDR1 and CDR2 sequences are MNHEY and SVGAGI. The CDR3 extends over 15 amino acids. V was cut by 6 bases and J by 3 bases, with 17 bases left in between. The CDR3 sequence: CASSHGPTVDYGYTF. In DNA, the CDR3 is TGTGCCAGCAGCCATGGACCGACAGTGGACTATGGCTACACCTTC.

This clone came up a few times. The chain has TRBV5-5 and TRBJ2-7; D gene unclear. V lost 4 bases and J lost 2, with 10 bases in between. The CDR3 consists of 13 residues. Per germline, CDR1 SGHKS and CDR2 YYEKEE (reference sequence). This CDR3 is CASSAGLTYEQYV. In nucleotides, the CDR3 is TGTGCCAGCAGCGCCGGCCTGACCTACGAGCAGTACGTC.

V and J are TRBV4-1 and TRBJ2-5; no firm D call. V was clipped by 1 base and J by 5 bases, with 8 bases between them. Germline V gene data show CDR1 as MGHRA and CDR2 as YSYEKL. The CDR3 extends over 13 amino acids. Here the CDR3 reads CASSQVGRETQYF. DNA for the CDR3: TGCGCCAGCAGCCAAGTTGGCCGGGAGACCCAGTACTTC.

The chain uses TRBV11-2 and TRBJ1-1; possibly TRBD1 for D (5 bases). With 4 bases removed from V and 1 base from J, the gap between germline ends came to 13 bases. The CDR3 is made up of 15 amino acids. Germline CDR1 and CDR2: SGHAT and FQNNGV. The CDR3 DNA sequence: TGTGCCAGCAGCTCCCAGGGTAGGGAGAACACTGAAGCTTTCTTT. Its translation is CASSSQGRENTEAFF.

The chain links TRBV4-1 to TRBJ1-6; D gene ambiguous. Germline CDR1 MGHRA, CDR2 YSYEKL. V gave up 0 bases and J gave up 10 bases, with 13 bases separating them. This CDR3 is 15 amino acids long. As DNA, the CDR3 is TGCGCCAGCAGCCAAGATGAGAGGGTGAGATCACCCCTCCACTTT. It encodes CASSQDERVRSPLHF.

The rearrangement links TRBV19 to TRBJ2-1; 9 positions match TRBD2. The CDR3 consists of 14 residues. From germline, CDR1 is LNHDA and CDR2 SQIVND (reference sequence). V shed 3 bases, J shed 9 bases, and the junction held 6 bases outside the gene matches. The CDR3, as DNA: TGTGCCAGTAGTATTGGCGGGAGGGCCACTGAGCAGTTCTTC. It yields the protein CASSIGGRATEQFF.

The chain joins TRBV20-1 to TRBJ2-5; D unclear. Germline V gene data show CDR1 as DFQATT and CDR2 as SNEGSKA (reference sequence). V lost 3 bases and J 2 bases, leaving 7 bases between the germline ends. This CDR3 is built from 12 residues. The CDR3 coding sequence is TGCAGTGCTAGTGAGATTCAAGAGACCCAGTACTTC. The encoded protein is CSASEIQETQYF.

The rearrangement joins TRBV9 to TRBJ2-1; 7 bases fit TRBD2. The CDR3 totals 17 residues. Germline V gene data show CDR1 as SGDLS and CDR2 as YYNGEE. V shed 0 bases, J shed 4 bases, and the junction held 10 bases outside the gene matches. The CDR3 sequence: CASSVAWTGAGYNEQFF. As DNA, the CDR3 is TGTGCCAGCAGCGTAGCTTGGACGGGAGCGGGGTACAATGAGCAGTTCTTC.

J is TRBJ1-1 and V is TRBV5-5; weak D call: TRBD1 (6 bases). The germline V gene encodes CDR1 SGHKS and CDR2 YYEKEE (reference sequence). The CDR3 totals 15 residues. With 1 base removed from V and 1 base from J, the gap between germline ends came to 11 bases. CDR3 region: CASSLWGLPNTEAFF. The CDR3 DNA reads TGTGCCAGCAGCTTGTGGGGGCTACCGAACACTGAAGCTTTCTTT.

The V call is TRBV5-1, the J call TRBJ2-7; 8 bases are shared with TRBD2. This CDR3 contains 14 residues. Trimming took 4 bases from V and 6 from J; bases not matched to a gene: 9. Germline V gene sequence: CDR1 SGHRS, CDR2 YFSETQ. The CDR3 DNA reads as TGCGCCAGCAGCATACTAGCGGAGCAGGGCGAGCAGTACTTC. This sequence encodes CASSILAEQGEQYF.

This rearrangement joins TRBV19 to TRBJ1-1, with TRBD1 matching 10 bases. The V and J ends lost 6 bases and 0 bases, in that order; junction bases with no gene match: 13. The length of the CDR3 is 18 residues. The V gene's germline CDR1 is LNHDA and CDR2 SQIVND (reference sequence). The CDR3 is CASSPTGTGAPLNTEAFF. Written as DNA, the CDR3 is TGTGCCAGTAGCCCGACCGGGACAGGGGCCCCTTTGAACACTGAAGCTTTCTTT.

This chain connects TRBV3-1 (or the pseudogene TRBV3-2) to TRBJ1-2, with D unresolved. CDR3 length: 15 amino acids. Trimming stripped 3 bases from V and 2 bases from J, with 13 bases between. The germline CDR1 and CDR2 sequences are LGHDT and YNNKEL (reference sequence). The CDR3 reads CASSQLAAANYGYTF. CDR3 nucleotides: TGTGCCAGCAGCCAGCTTGCAGCGGCGAACTATGGCTACACCTTC.

The chain is built from TRBV29-1 and TRBJ1-4; D ambiguous. CDR1 and CDR2 from the germline V gene are SQVTM and ANQGSEA. Trimming cost V 0 bases and J 3 bases, with 11 bases left between them. The CDR3 has 15 amino acids. The CDR3 sequence is CSVEEGSVANEKLFF. The CDR3, as DNA: TGCAGCGTTGAAGAAGGGAGTGTGGCTAATGAAAAACTGTTTTTT.

V and J are TRBV7-9 and TRBJ1-1; D is uncertain. Germline V CDR1 and CDR2: SEHNR, FQNEAQ (reference sequence). This CDR3 is built from 14 residues. V was trimmed by 2 bases and J by 5 bases, leaving 12 bases between them. The CDR3 nucleotides read TGTGCCAGCAGCTTAAATTTGGGGTTGACTGAAGCTTTCTTT. Translating gives CASSLNLGLTEAFF.

The rearrangement links TRBV20-1 to TRBJ1-1; D call uncertain. The germline V gene has CDR1 DFQATT and CDR2 SNEGSKA (reference sequence). The CDR3 extends over 11 amino acids. CDR3 amino acids: CSLGLNTEAFF. CDR3 in DNA: TGCAGCCTTGGGTTGAACACTGAAGCTTTCTTT.

The J gene is TRBJ1-5, the V gene TRBV2; D gene unclear. V lost 6 bases and J lost 2, with 14 bases in between. CDR1 and CDR2 from the germline V gene are SNHLY and FYNNEI. CDR3 length: 15 amino acids. The CDR3 DNA sequence: TGTGCCAGCAGGTCTGATTCCTTGGGCAATCAGCCCCAGCATTTT. It yields the protein CASRSDSLGNQPQHF.

The chain employs TRBV10-1 and TRBJ2-5, with 7 bases matching TRBD1. The CDR3 loop spans 17 amino acids. The germline CDR1 and CDR2 sequences are WNHNN and SYGVQD (reference sequence). J gave up 4 bases and V 0 bases, and 11 bases lay outside the gene matches. This CDR3 reads CASSESTRGGESETQYF. CDR3 DNA sequence: TGCGCCAGCAGTGAGTCGACTCGAGGGGGCGAGTCAGAGACCCAGTACTTC.